The next 2 T cell receptor beta chains were all read from a single sample in a study of T cell responses to AZD1222 COVID-19 vaccine (dated by TCRdb to the early 2020s). The sample's time point, from its label and the paper: baseline before first vaccination. The receptor library was made with the immunoSEQ multiplex PCR assay. TCRdb retrieved this table from immuneACCESS and kept in-frame rearrangements only. Not all clones are present; in checked studies, unresolved V genes account for under half, and no reason is known for the remainder. In this sample the table shows approximately 150,000 clones, around 90% of which occur a single time. The biggest ten clones account for around 1.3% of the sample. Sequencing was performed on peripheral blood, taken on day 0 of AZD1222 vaccination. The source is an adult in good health.

The CDR3, as DNA: TGTGCCAGCTCACCAGGGGGGGTCTACGAGCAGTACTTC. Translation: CASSPGGVYEQYF. V is TRBV18 and J is TRBJ2-7; 7 nucleotides match TRBD2. Germline V gene lookup returns CDR1 KGHSH and CDR2 LQKENI. The CDR3 covers 13 residues. The V and J ends lost 2 bases and 3 bases, in that order; junction bases with no gene match: 1.

The chain combines TRBV18 with TRBJ1-3, with D possibly being TRBD1 (5 bases). Germline loops: CDR1 KGHSH, CDR2 LQKENI. V was clipped by 0 bases and J by 0 bases, with 9 bases between them. The CDR3 covers 16 residues. The CDR3 DNA reads as TGTGCCAGCTCACCACCACAGGACTACTCTGGAAACACCATATATTTT. Translating gives CASSPPQDYSGNTIYF.